Described below is a single T cell receptor beta chain sequence and its context. Antigen unknown. This record belongs to a study of early stage breast cancer tumors. Study-wide results and caveats: Functional markers like CD4, CD8 and FOXP3 were missed in bulk sequencing.

Tumor samples used roughly 17-55 mg of diced tissue. Using immunoSEQ multiplex PCR, the repertoire was profiled, and TCRdb retains in-frame clones only, with some absent. The sample has about 28,000 clones; less than 75% are singletons. In germline, CDR1 is SGHTA, CDR2 FQGNSA. Trimming stripped 5 bases from V and 5 bases from J, with 12 bases between. This CDR3 comprises 13 residues. The chain joins TRBV7-2 to TRBJ1-2; D gene uncertain. Sequenced sample: breast tumor tissue. The receptor was derived from a person aged 45 to 59 with breast cancer. Here the CDR3 DNA reads TGTGCCAGCAGCCGAAGCGAGTCATATGGCTACACCTTC. Its translation is CASSRSESYGYTF. The variable domain in full, completed from reference TRBV7-2 and TRBJ1-2, reads GAGVSQSPSNKVTEKGKDVELRCDPISGHTALYWYRQSLGQGLEFLIYFQGNSAPDKSGLPSDRFSAERTGGSVSTLTIQRTQQEDSAVYLCASSRSESYGYTFGSGTRLTVV.